One T cell receptor beta chain is described in this entry. The CDR3 is made up of 15 amino acids. V shed 0 bases and J 0 bases; nucleotides not matched to a gene: 4. Germline V gene lookup returns CDR1 DFQATT and CDR2 SNEGSKA (reference sequence). This record belongs to a study of Graves' ophthalmopathy and Graves' hyperthyroidism. Scientists amplified the TCR beta CDR3 regions from RNA transcripts. The workflow started with a first-round RT-PCR run with HTBI primers and then moved on to a second-round multiplex PCR. TCRdb used MiXCR to reprocess the multiplex PCR reads, holding one entry per CDR3 protein. The table shows over 650,000 distinct CDR3 sequences, with about 38% occurring only once.

Source material: peripheral blood. The TCR was taken from an adult man with Graves' ophthalmopathy. V gene TRBV20-1 combines with J gene TRBJ2-7, with 8 nucleotides matching TRBD2. The CDR3 loop reads CSARDREGSSYEQYF. CDR3 nucleotide sequence: TGCAGTGCTAGAGATCGGGAGGGCAGCTCCTACGAGCAGTACTTC.